Following are 31 T cell receptor beta chains from one sample sequenced in a study of blood T cell repertoires in COVID-19. TCRdb's copy holds only in-frame clones and misses some; the assay was immunoSEQ multiplex PCR. The sample includes fewer than 250,000 clones, over 75% seen only once; the top ten take 7.2%. The sequencing input was PBMCs or T cells enriched from blood (not recorded which). These receptors originate from a man younger than 40 in a cohort exposed to, infected with or recovered from COVID-19 (not recorded which).

The chain carries TRBV6-2 or TRBV6-3 and TRBJ2-7, with 8 bases matching TRBD2. This CDR3 has 17 amino acids. Germline V CDR1 and CDR2: MNHEY, SVGEGT. V lost 3 bases and J lost 1; bases outside the gene matches: 11. The CDR3 loop reads CASSYAPLTSVSYEQYF. The DNA for the CDR3 is TGTGCCAGCAGTTATGCCCCTTTGACTAGCGTTTCCTACGAGCAGTACTTC.

This clone was observed once. The chain has TRBV3-1 (or the pseudogene TRBV3-2) and TRBJ2-1; D may be TRBD2 (7 bases). Trimming pared 0 bases from V and 8 bases from J, leaving 17 bases between. This CDR3 contains 16 residues. The germline gives CDR1 LGHDT, CDR2 YNNKEL (reference sequence). For the CDR3, the DNA is TGTGCCAGCAGCCAAGATTTGGGGGGGCCTAGGGATGAGCAGTTCTTC. Translated: CASSQDLGGPRDEQFF.

DNA of the CDR3: TGCGCCAGCAGCCAGGCCCTTAGCGGGATGGACAATGAGCAGTTCTTC. It codes for CASSQALSGMDNEQFF. V gene TRBV4-1 combines with J gene TRBJ2-1; the match to TRBD2 covers 8 bases. The CDR3 is 16 amino acids. In germline, CDR1 is MGHRA, CDR2 YSYEKL. Trimming cost V 3 bases and J 5 bases; bases outside gene matches: 9.

This chain uses TRBV5-1 with TRBJ1-3, with 7 nucleotides matching TRBD1. CDR1 is SGHRS and CDR2 is YFSETQ in the germline V gene. The CDR3 covers 16 residues. The V gene end was trimmed by 8 bases and the J gene end by 0 bases; junction bases not matched to a gene: 11. The CDR3 coding sequence is TGCGCCAGTAAATCGACGGACAGGTACTCTGGAAACACCATATATTTT. Protein: CASKSTDRYSGNTIYF.

V is TRBV10-2 and J is TRBJ1-3, with 10 bases matching TRBD1. The CDR3 extends over 14 amino acids. Germline V gene data show CDR1 as WSHSY and CDR2 as SAAADI. The V gene end was trimmed by 8 bases and the J gene end by 1 base; junction bases not matched to a gene: 2. The CDR3 coding sequence is TGCGCCAGCGGGACAGGGGAATCTGGAAACACCATATATTTT. As protein: CASGTGESGNTIYF.

This clone showed up just a few times. The rearrangement joins TRBV4-1 to TRBJ1-2, with a tentative D call TRBD1 (5 bases). CDR3 size: 16 residues. The germline gives CDR1 MGHRA, CDR2 YSYEKL. Trimming took off 4 bases at V and 4 bases at J, with 19 bases between the two ends. CDR3 residues: CASSLIRVRDGYGYTF. The CDR3, as DNA: TGCGCCAGCAGCCTTATCAGGGTAAGGGATGGCTATGGCTACACCTTC.

The J gene is TRBJ1-5, the V gene TRBV19, with D possibly TRBD1 on 6 matching bases. Trimming pared 7 bases from V and 4 bases from J, leaving 11 bases between. Germline CDR1 and CDR2: LNHDA and SQIVND (reference sequence). The CDR3 spans 13 residues. Here the CDR3 reads CASTGGHNQPQHF. The CDR3 nucleotides are TGTGCCAGTACTGGGGGCCATAATCAGCCCCAGCATTTT.

This chain joins TRBV11-1 and TRBJ2-1; TRBD2 matches 7 bases. Trimming cost V 3 bases and J 2 bases; bases outside gene matches: 1. This CDR3 region has 14 residues. CDR1 is SGHAT and CDR2 is FQDESV in the germline V gene (reference sequence). For the CDR3, the DNA is TGTGCCAGCAGCTTTGGGGGGGCCTACAATGAGCAGTTCTTC. Protein sequence: CASSFGGAYNEQFF.

This clone has more than one count but fewer than ten. V usage is TRBV3-1 (or the pseudogene TRBV3-2) and J usage is TRBJ2-1, with D perhaps TRBD2 (7 bases). Trimming removed 1 base from V and 15 bases from J, with 22 bases in between. Germline V lookup: CDR1 LGHDT, CDR2 YNNKEL (reference sequence). The CDR3 consists of 15 residues. CDR3: CASSQAGRGARPGFF. CDR3 bases: TGTGCCAGCAGCCAAGCTGGTCGGGGGGCTCGACCGGGGTTCTTC.

The V gene is TRBV20-1, the J gene TRBJ1-2, with D tentatively TRBD1 (6 bases). CDR3 length: 11 residues. V was shortened by 4 bases and J by 8 bases, with 11 bases between the two germline ends. CDR1 and CDR2 from the germline V gene are DFQATT and SNEGSKA (reference sequence). As DNA, the CDR3 is TGCAGTGCTATCCCAGGGGTCGGCTACACCTTC. Its protein product is CSAIPGVGYTF.

This clone was counted only a few times. As DNA, the CDR3 is TGTGCCAGCAGCTTAGACGGACAGGGGGCAACAGATACGCAGTATTTT. This codes for CASSLDGQGATDTQYF. This sequence joins TRBV7-8 and TRBJ2-3; 11 bases fit TRBD1. CDR1 and CDR2 from the germline V gene are SGHVS and FQNEAQ. The CDR3 is made up of 16 amino acids. V shed 1 base, J shed 3 bases, and the junction held 3 bases outside the gene matches.

The genes are TRBV12-3 or TRBV12-4 and TRBJ2-3; perhaps TRBD2 as D (5 bases). The length of the CDR3 is 13 residues. Trimming took 4 bases from V and 7 from J, leaving 12 bases between them. CDR3 protein: CASSYLATYTQYF. CDR3 nucleotide sequence: TGTGCCAGCAGTTATCTAGCAACTTATACGCAGTATTTT.

The V and J genes are TRBV5-1 and TRBJ1-2; 10 bases line up with TRBD1. Germline assignment: CDR1 SGHRS and CDR2 YFSETQ. This CDR3 comprises 14 residues. V dropped 9 bases and J dropped 3; count of bases not matched to a gene: 8. CDR3 residues: CATRPGTGDYGYTF. The CDR3 coding sequence is TGCGCCACCCGGCCCGGGACAGGGGACTATGGCTACACCTTC.

The rearrangement joins TRBV3-1 (or the pseudogene TRBV3-2) to TRBJ2-3; D may be TRBD1 (6 bases). This CDR3 has 14 amino acids. Trimming removed 3 bases at V and 7 bases at J, with 14 bases between. Looked up from germline, CDR1 is LGHDT and CDR2 is YNNKEL (reference sequence). This CDR3 reads CASSQQRGTNTQYF. CDR3 DNA sequence: TGTGCCAGCAGCCAGCAGAGGGGGACAAATACGCAGTATTTT.

The V call is TRBV9, the J call TRBJ2-1; 14 positions match TRBD2. V shed 3 bases, J shed 9 bases, and the junction held 5 bases outside the gene matches. CDR3 length equals 15 residues. Germline loops: CDR1 SGDLS, CDR2 YYNGEE. The CDR3 is CASSGLAGGPGEQFF. CDR3 DNA sequence: TGTGCCAGCAGCGGACTAGCGGGAGGGCCGGGTGAGCAGTTCTTC. The complete variable domain, with remaining parts taken from reference TRBV9 and TRBJ2-1, reads DSGVTQTPKHLITATGQRVTLRCSPRSGDLSVYWYQQSLDQGLQFLIQYYNGEERAKGNILERFSAQQFPDLHSELNLSSLELGDSALYFCASSGLAGGPGEQFFGPGTRLTVL.

The chain joins TRBV14 to TRBJ2-5, with 9 bases identical to TRBD2. Looked up from germline, CDR1 is SGHDN and CDR2 is FVKESK. Trimming cost V 0 bases and J 2 bases; bases outside gene matches: 13. The CDR3 covers 19 residues. This chain's CDR3 is CASSQDNALLLAGQETQYF. The DNA for the CDR3 is TGTGCCAGCAGCCAAGATAACGCCCTGCTCCTAGCGGGACAAGAGACCCAGTACTTC. The complete variable domain, with remaining parts taken from reference TRBV14 and TRBJ2-5, reads EAGVTQFPSHSVIEKGQTVTLRCDPISGHDNLYWYRRVMGKEIKFLLHFVKESKQDESGMPNNRFLAERTGGTYSTLKVQPAELEDSGVYFCASSQDNALLLAGQETQYFGPGTRLLVL.

Worth noting for this clone: This CDR3 is also generated by other DNA sequences in the sample. The chain joins TRBV18 to TRBJ2-1, with 9 positions matching TRBD1. CDR1 is KGHSH and CDR2 is LQKENI in the germline V gene. The CDR3 runs 15 residues. With 6 bases clipped from V and 4 bases from J, the junction kept 7 bases outside the gene matches. The DNA for the CDR3 is TGTGCCAGCTCGCCGGGGACAGGGAATTACAATGAGCAGTTCTTC. This gives the protein CASSPGTGNYNEQFF.

The chain combines TRBV27 with TRBJ1-6, with TRBD1 matching 8 bases. Germline V CDR1 and CDR2: MNHEY, SMNVEV (reference sequence). V trimming: 3 bases; J trimming: 2 bases; junction bases outside the gene matches: 3. This CDR3 comprises 16 residues. The CDR3 nucleotides are TGTGCCAGCAGTTTGCAGGGGGCCCCCTATAATTCACCCCTCCACTTT. Translation: CASSLQGAPYNSPLHF.

CDR3 region: CSASGQGYEQYF. DNA for the CDR3: TGCAGTGCTAGTGGGCAGGGGTACGAGCAGTACTTC. The chain is built from TRBV20-1 and TRBJ2-7; the D gene is possibly TRBD1 (6 bases). The CDR3 has 12 residues. Between the trimmed V and J ends, which lost 3 bases and 4 bases, there was a span of 10 bases. CDR1 and CDR2 from the germline V gene are DFQATT and SNEGSKA (reference sequence).

The V gene is TRBV11-2, the J gene TRBJ2-5; a weak D match, TRBD2 (6 bases). The ends were cut back, 1 base at V and 4 bases at J, with 16 bases in the middle. CDR1 SGHAT and CDR2 FQNNGV come from the germline V gene. CDR3 length equals 16 residues. This CDR3 reads CASSLGGVGRRETQYF. The CDR3 coding sequence is TGTGCCAGCAGCTTAGGCGGGGTAGGACGCAGAGAGACCCAGTACTTC.

The chain combines TRBV28 with TRBJ1-1; 7 bases line up with TRBD1. This CDR3 comprises 16 residues. Trimming removed 4 bases from V and 0 bases from J; junction bases left unmatched: 8. Germline loops: CDR1 MDHEN, CDR2 SYDVKM. The CDR3 DNA is TGTGCCAGCAGTTATCCGGGACAGTCAATGAACACTGAAGCTTTCTTT. Translating gives CASSYPGQSMNTEAFF.

This clone occurred once. The chain links TRBV24-1 to TRBJ1-2; D uncertain. Deletions cut 5 bases from V and 0 bases from J, with 6 bases between. Looked up from germline, CDR1 is KGHDR and CDR2 is SFDVKD. The CDR3 loop spans 13 amino acids. For the CDR3, the DNA is TGTGCCACCAGTGCCAACACTAACTATGGCTACACCTTC. It yields the protein CATSANTNYGYTF.

CDR3 coding DNA: TGCAGCTACAACCCGGGAGGGGAGGTAACCCAGTACTTC. It translates to CSYNPGGEVTQYF. This chain connects TRBV29-1 to TRBJ2-5, with 8 bases matching TRBD2. The CDR3 loop spans 13 amino acids. The J segment lost 8 bases and the V segment lost 8 bases, leaving 13 bases of the junction unmatched. The germline V gene encodes CDR1 SQVTM and CDR2 ANQGSEA.

The genes are TRBV6-5 and TRBJ2-3, with a possible D match to TRBD2 (7 bases). Germline loops: CDR1 MNHEY, CDR2 SVGAGI. Trimming removed 5 bases at V and 2 bases at J, with 14 bases between. This CDR3 region has 15 residues. The CDR3 reads CASSLRGGSTDTQYF. Written as DNA, the CDR3 is TGTGCCAGCAGTCTGAGGGGGGGTTCCACAGATACGCAGTATTTT.

The chain combines TRBV3-1 (or the pseudogene TRBV3-2) with TRBJ2-7; TRBD2 aligns across 10 bases. This CDR3 has 14 residues. Looked up from germline, CDR1 is LGHDT and CDR2 is YNNKEL (reference sequence). After removal of 8 bases from V and 0 bases from J, the junction contained 4 bases not matched to a gene. As DNA, the CDR3 is TGTGCCAGCCATTCTAGCGGGAGCTCCTACGAGCAGTACTTC. Translating gives CASHSSGSSYEQYF.

This clone came up a few times. The chain is built from TRBV5-1 and TRBJ1-2; the D is unclear. The CDR3 sequence is 13 residues long. From germline, CDR1 is SGHRS and CDR2 YFSETQ. V was clipped by 5 bases and J by 1 base, with 9 bases between them. CDR3 protein: CASSFSFNYGYTF. The DNA for the CDR3 is TGCGCCAGCAGTTTTTCCTTTAACTATGGCTACACCTTC.

The rearrangement uses TRBV5-6 and TRBJ2-1; a possible D gene is TRBD1 (5 bases). The V and J ends lost 0 bases and 4 bases respectively, with 8 bases between them. The CDR3 sequence is 14 residues long. Per germline, CDR1 SGHDT and CDR2 YYEEEE. CDR3 residues: CASSLAQGYNEQFF. Here the CDR3 DNA reads TGTGCCAGCAGCTTGGCCCAGGGATACAATGAGCAGTTCTTC. The whole variable domain, remainder taken from reference TRBV5-6 and TRBJ2-1, is DAGVTQSPTHLIKTRGQQVTLRCSPKSGHDTVSWYQQALGQGPQFIFQYYEEEERQRGNFPDRFSGHQFPNYSSELNVNALLLGDSALYLCASSLAQGYNEQFFGPGTRLTVL.

This chain uses TRBV28 with TRBJ2-7; 9 bases match TRBD1. The CDR3 has 17 residues. Per germline, CDR1 MDHEN and CDR2 SYDVKM. J gave up 0 bases and V 5 bases, and 11 bases lay outside the gene matches. CDR3 loop: CASSGYGGDRDSYEQYF. CDR3 coding DNA: TGTGCCAGCAGTGGTTATGGTGGGGACAGGGACTCCTACGAGCAGTACTTC.

The chain recombines TRBV7-8 with TRBJ2-7; TRBD1 matches at 10 bases. This CDR3 is built from 16 residues. Germline trimming cut 2 bases from V and 2 bases from J; bases unmatched to any gene: 6. CDR1 and CDR2 from the germline V gene are SGHVS and FQNEAQ. The CDR3 bases are TGTGCCAGCAGCTTATTTGGCGGGACAGGGGCCTACGAGCAGTACTTC. It translates to CASSLFGGTGAYEQYF. The whole variable domain, remainder taken from reference TRBV7-8 and TRBJ2-7, is GAGVSQSPRYKVAKRGQDVALRCDPISGHVSLFWYQQALGQGPEFLTYFQNEAQLDKSGLPSDRFFAERPEGSVSTLKIQRTQQEDSAVYLCASSLFGGTGAYEQYFGPGTRLTVT.

This clone is a singleton in its sample. The genes are TRBV18 and TRBJ2-1, with D perhaps matching TRBD2 (7 bases). The CDR3 is made up of 16 amino acids. V was clipped by 3 bases and J by 3 bases, with 15 bases between them. Germline V gene sequence: CDR1 KGHSH, CDR2 LQKENI. The CDR3 region is CASSPYEGGGYNEQFF. The CDR3 nucleotides are TGTGCCAGCTCACCTTACGAGGGAGGGGGCTACAATGAGCAGTTCTTC.

V and J are TRBV9 and TRBJ2-7; TRBD2 matches at 8 bases. Germline trimming cut 0 bases from V and 0 bases from J; bases unmatched to any gene: 8. The CDR3 runs 17 residues. Germline CDR1 and CDR2: SGDLS and YYNGEE. The CDR3 DNA follows: TGTGCCAGCAGCGTAGGCTCGGGTAGCGGGGTCTCCTACGAGCAGTACTTC. Translated, it gives CASSVGSGSGVSYEQYF.